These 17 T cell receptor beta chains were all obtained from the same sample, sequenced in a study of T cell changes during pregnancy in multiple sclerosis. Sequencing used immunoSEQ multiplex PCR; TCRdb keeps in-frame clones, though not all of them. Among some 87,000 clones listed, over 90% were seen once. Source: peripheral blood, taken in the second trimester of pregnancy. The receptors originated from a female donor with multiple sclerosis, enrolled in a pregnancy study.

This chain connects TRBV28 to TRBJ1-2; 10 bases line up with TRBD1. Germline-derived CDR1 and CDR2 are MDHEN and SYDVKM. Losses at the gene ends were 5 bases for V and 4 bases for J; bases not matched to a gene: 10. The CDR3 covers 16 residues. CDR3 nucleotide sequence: TGTGCCAGCAGTCCCTTAGGGACAGGGGAAGGCTATGGCTACACCTTC. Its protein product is CASSPLGTGEGYGYTF.

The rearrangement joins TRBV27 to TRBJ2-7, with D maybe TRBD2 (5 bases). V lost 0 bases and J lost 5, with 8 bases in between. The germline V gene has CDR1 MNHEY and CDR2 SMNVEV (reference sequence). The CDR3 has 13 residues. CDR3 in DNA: TGTGCCAGCAGTTTATCGCCCGGGAACGAGCAGTACTTC. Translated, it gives CASSLSPGNEQYF.

CDR3 sequence: CASSGTELNGYTF. The CDR3 DNA reads as TGTGCCAGCAGCGGGACAGAACTAAATGGCTACACCTTC. The J gene is TRBJ1-2, the V gene TRBV6-6; 7 bases map to TRBD1. The CDR3 runs 13 residues. J was trimmed by 6 bases and V by 6 bases; bases with no gene match: 7. Germline V CDR1 and CDR2: MNHNY, SVGAGI (reference sequence).

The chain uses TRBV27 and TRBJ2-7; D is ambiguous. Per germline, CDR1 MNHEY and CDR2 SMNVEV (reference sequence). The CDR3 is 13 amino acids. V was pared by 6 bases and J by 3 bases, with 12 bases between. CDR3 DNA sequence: TGTGCCAGCAGCTTCACCGCGTTCTACGAGCAGTACTTC. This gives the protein CASSFTAFYEQYF.

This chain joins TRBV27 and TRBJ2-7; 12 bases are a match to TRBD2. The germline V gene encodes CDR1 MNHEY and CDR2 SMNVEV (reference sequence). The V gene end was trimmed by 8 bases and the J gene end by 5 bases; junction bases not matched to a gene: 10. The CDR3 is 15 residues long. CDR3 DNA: TGTGCCAGCCTGGGGGCTAGCGGGAGGGCCCACGAGCAGTACTTC. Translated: CASLGASGRAHEQYF.

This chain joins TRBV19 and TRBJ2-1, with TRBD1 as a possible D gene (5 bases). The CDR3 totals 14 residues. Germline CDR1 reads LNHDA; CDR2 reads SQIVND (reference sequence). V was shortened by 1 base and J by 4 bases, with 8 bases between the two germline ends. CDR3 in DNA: TGTGCCAGTAGTATAGGGACATCATACAATGAGCAGTTCTTC. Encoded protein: CASSIGTSYNEQFF. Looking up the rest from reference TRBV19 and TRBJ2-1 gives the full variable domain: DGGITQSPKYLFRKEGQNVTLSCEQNLNHDAMYWYRQDPGQGLRLIYYSQIVNDFQKGDIAEGYSVSREKKESFPLTVTSAQKNPTAFYLCASSIGTSYNEQFFGPGTRLTVL.

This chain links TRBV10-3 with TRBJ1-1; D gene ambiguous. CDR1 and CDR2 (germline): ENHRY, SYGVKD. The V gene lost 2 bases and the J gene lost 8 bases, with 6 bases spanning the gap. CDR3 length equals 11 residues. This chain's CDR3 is CAISENREAFF. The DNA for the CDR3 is TGTGCCATCAGTGAGAACCGGGAAGCTTTCTTT.

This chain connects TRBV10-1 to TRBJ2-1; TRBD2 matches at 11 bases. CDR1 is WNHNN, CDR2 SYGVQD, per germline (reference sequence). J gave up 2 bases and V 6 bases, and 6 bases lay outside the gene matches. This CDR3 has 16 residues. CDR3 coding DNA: TGCGCCAGCAGAGCCGGGACTAGCGGACCCTACAATGAGCAGTTCTTC. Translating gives CASRAGTSGPYNEQFF.

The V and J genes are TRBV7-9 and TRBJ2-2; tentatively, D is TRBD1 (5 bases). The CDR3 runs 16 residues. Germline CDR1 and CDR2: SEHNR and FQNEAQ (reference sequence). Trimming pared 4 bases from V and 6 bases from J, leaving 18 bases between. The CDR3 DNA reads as TGTGCCAGCAGCTCGTGGTCAGGGAAAGTAGCCGGGGAGCTGTTTTTT. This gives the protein CASSSWSGKVAGELFF.

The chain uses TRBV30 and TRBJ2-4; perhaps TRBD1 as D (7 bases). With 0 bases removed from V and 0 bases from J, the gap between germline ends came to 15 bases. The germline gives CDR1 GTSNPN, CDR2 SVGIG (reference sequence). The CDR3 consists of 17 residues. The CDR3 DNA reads TGTGCCTGGAGTGTCCAGGCAGGGGGACTAGCCAAAAACATTCAGTACTTC. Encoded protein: CAWSVQAGGLAKNIQYF. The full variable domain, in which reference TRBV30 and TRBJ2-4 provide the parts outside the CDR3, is SQTIHQWPATLVQPVGSPLSLECTVEGTSNPNLYWYRQAAGRGLQLLFYSVGIGQISSEVPQNLSASRPQDRQFILSSKKLLLSDSGFYLCAWSVQAGGLAKNIQYFGAGTRLSVL.

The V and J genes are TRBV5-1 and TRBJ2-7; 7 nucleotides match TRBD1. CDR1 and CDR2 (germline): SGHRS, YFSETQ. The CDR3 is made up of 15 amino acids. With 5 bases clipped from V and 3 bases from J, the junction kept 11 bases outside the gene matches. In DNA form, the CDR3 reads TGCGCCAGCAGAACCACGACAGGGATGAACTACGAGCAGTACTTC. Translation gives CASRTTTGMNYEQYF.

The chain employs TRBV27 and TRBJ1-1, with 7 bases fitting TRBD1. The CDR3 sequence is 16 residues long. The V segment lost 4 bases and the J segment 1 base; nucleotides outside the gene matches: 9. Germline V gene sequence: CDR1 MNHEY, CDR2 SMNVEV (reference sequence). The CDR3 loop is CASSSVRGQTNTEAFF. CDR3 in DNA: TGTGCCAGCAGTTCAGTTAGGGGACAGACGAACACTGAAGCTTTCTTT.

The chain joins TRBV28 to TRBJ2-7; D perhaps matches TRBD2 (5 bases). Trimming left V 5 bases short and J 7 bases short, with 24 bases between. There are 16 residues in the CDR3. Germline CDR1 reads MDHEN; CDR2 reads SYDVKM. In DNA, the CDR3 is TGTGCCAGCAGTCCCCCCCCCATGGGAACGGGAAATGAGCAGTACTTC. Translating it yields CASSPPPMGTGNEQYF.

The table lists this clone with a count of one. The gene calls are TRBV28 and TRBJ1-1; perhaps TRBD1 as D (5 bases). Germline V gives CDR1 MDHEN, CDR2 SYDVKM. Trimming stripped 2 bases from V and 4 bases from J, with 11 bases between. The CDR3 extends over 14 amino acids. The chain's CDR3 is CASSLGVQGTEAFF. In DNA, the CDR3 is TGTGCCAGCAGTTTAGGGGTCCAGGGCACTGAAGCTTTCTTT.

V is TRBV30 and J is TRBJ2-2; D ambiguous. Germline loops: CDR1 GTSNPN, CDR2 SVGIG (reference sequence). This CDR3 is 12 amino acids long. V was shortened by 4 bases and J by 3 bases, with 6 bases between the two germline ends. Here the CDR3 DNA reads TGTGCCTGGATTCCTGACACCGGGGAGCTGTTTTTT. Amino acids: CAWIPDTGELFF.

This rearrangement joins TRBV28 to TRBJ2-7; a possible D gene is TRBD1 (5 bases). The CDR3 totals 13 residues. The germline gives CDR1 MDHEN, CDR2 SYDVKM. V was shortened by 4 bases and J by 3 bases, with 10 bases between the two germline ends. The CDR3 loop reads CASSSAGNYEQYF. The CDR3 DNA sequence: TGTGCCAGCAGTTCAGCAGGGAACTACGAGCAGTACTTC.

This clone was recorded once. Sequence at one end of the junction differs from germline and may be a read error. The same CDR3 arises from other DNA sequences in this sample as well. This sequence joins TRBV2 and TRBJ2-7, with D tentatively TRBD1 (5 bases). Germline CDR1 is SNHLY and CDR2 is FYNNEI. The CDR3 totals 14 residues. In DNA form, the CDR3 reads TGTGCTAGCAGTAGGGGTCCCCCCTCCTACGAGCAGTACTTC. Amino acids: CASSRGPPSYEQYF.